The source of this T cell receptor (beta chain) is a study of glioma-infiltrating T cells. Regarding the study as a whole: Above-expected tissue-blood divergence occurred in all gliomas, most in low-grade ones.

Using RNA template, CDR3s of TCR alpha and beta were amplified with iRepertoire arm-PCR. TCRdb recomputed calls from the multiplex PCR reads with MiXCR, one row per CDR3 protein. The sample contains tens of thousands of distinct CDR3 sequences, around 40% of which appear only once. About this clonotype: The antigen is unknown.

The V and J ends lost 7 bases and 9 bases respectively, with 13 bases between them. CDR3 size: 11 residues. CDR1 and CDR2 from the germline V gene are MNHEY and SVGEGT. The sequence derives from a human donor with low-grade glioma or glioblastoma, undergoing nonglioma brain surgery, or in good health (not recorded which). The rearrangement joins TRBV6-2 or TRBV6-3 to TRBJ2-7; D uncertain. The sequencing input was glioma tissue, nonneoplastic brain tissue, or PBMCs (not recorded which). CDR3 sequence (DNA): TGTGCCAGCAACTCGCTGGATACGCAGTACTTC. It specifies CASNSLDTQYF.